This TCR beta chain was sequenced during a study of regulatory and conventional T cells in RAG deficiency. Conventional CD4+ T cells were sorted from blood as CD25-low CD127-high cells. A note on this clone: Its antigen is currently unknown.

Clones were read by immunoSEQ multiplex PCR, and TCRdb kept only the in-frame ones, dropping some. The sample comprises around 12,000 clones, about 92% of which are singletons, and 1.1% rests with the top ten. Germline V gene data show CDR1 as MNHEY and CDR2 as SVGAGI. This CDR3 has 14 amino acids. V lost 5 bases to trimming and J lost 0 bases, with 11 bases between them. General study findings and limits: Omenn patients showed >85% Treg-Tconv overlap and shorter CDR3 lengths. Omenn syndrome and CID/AS patients had roughly 100-fold fewer unique Treg TCR beta sequences, versus 9.5 to 10-fold elsewhere.

The same data also contributed to another study, on regulatory T cells. From that report: The PCR used 52 TRBV and 13 TRBJ primers.

The sequenced material came from CD4+ effector T cells sorted from blood. The J gene is TRBJ2-7, the V gene TRBV6-5; D gene uncertain. The sequence derives from a human donor in good health. The CDR3 sequence is CASSEGGSSYEQYF. The CDR3 nucleotides read TGTGCCAGCAGTGAAGGCGGCAGCTCCTACGAGCAGTACTTC.